This T cell receptor (beta chain) comes out of a study of response to subunit inactivated influenza vaccine. In germline, CDR1 is MNHEY, CDR2 SVGEGT. This CDR3 is built from 15 residues. The V gene lost 9 bases and the J gene lost 8 bases, with 25 bases spanning the gap. Whole-study results and caveats: It was suggested by the authors that few new T cells are recruited by each seasonal influenza vaccination.

TCRdb recomputed calls from the RT-PCR reads with MiXCR, one row per CDR3 protein. The sample holds about 190,000 distinct CDR3 sequences, 13% to 15% seen once. A remark on this clonotype: Its antigen is as yet unknown.

The material sequenced was CD8+ T cells sorted from PBMCs, taken around 5 days after vaccination. The sequence derives from a man aged 50 to 60 who received an inactivated influenza vaccine. The chain employs TRBV6-2 or TRBV6-3 and TRBJ1-2; a weak D match, TRBD1 (6 bases). The chain's CDR3 is CASFTPGHWRSGYTF. In DNA, the CDR3 is TGTGCCAGTTTTACACCGGGACATTGGAGATCGGGCTACACCTTC.